The text below deals with one TCR beta chain. Repertoires were generated with immunoSEQ multiplex PCR, while TCRdb's copy carries only in-frame clones and drops some. The sample has about 680,000 clones; roughly nine tenths are singletons. Naivety among CD8 cells was defined by CD45RO negativity and positive CCR7 selection, thereby excluding terminally differentiated effector memory CD45RA+ cells. The sample belongs to a study of shared clonotypes between healthy human individuals. Study in general: Each donor's CD4 naive and CD4 memory cells filled three plates apiece, CD8 naive two, and CD8 memory one.

The CDR3 consists of 13 residues. Trimming took off 0 bases at V and 7 bases at J, with 8 bases between the two ends. The germline gives CDR1 SGHRS, CDR2 YFSETQ. The sample taken for sequencing was naive CD8+ T cells sorted from blood. The receptor was isolated from a man younger than 40 in good health. The V gene is TRBV5-1, the J gene TRBJ2-1, with D uncertain. The CDR3 DNA reads as TGCGCCAGCAGCTTGGGTGGATTGAATGAGCAGTTCTTC. Residues: CASSLGGLNEQFF. Full variable domain (outside the CDR3, taken from reference TRBV5-1 and TRBJ2-1): KAGVTQTPRYLIKTRGQQVTLSCSPISGHRSVSWYQQTPGQGLQFLFEYFSETQRNKGNFPGRFSGRQFSNSRSEMNVSTLELGDSALYLCASSLGGLNEQFFGPGTRLTVL.